These 15 T cell receptor beta chains were all obtained from the same sample, sequenced in a study of T cell responses to AZD1222 COVID-19 vaccine. This table comes from immunoSEQ multiplex PCR, and its TCRdb copy is limited to in-frame clones, with some not included. The sample holds under 200,000 clones, roughly nine tenths seen once. Sequenced material: peripheral blood, taken on day 0 of AZD1222 vaccination. The receptors were sampled from an adult in good health.

V and J are TRBV18 and TRBJ1-1; D is perhaps TRBD1 (5 bases). The CDR3 runs 13 residues. Trimming took 6 bases from V and 4 from J, leaving 12 bases between them. Germline CDR1 is KGHSH and CDR2 is LQKENI. This chain's CDR3 is CASSSLGGTEAFF. The CDR3 DNA follows: TGTGCCAGCTCGTCCCTGGGGGGCACTGAAGCTTTCTTT.

The chain has TRBV2 and TRBJ1-1; D remains unclear. This CDR3 has 11 amino acids. Germline V gene data show CDR1 as SNHLY and CDR2 as FYNNEI. The V and J ends lost 10 bases and 1 base respectively, with 7 bases between them. CDR3 DNA sequence: TGTGCCAACGGTGCGAACACTGAAGCTTTCTTT. It specifies CANGANTEAFF.

The chain uses TRBV7-2 and TRBJ1-5; D possibly corresponds to TRBD1 (5 bases). Germline V gene data show CDR1 as SGHTA and CDR2 as FQGNSA. Trimming removed 0 bases from V and 0 bases from J, with 6 bases in between. The CDR3 runs to 15 residues. CDR3 sequence reads: CASSLARDSNQPQHF. CDR3 nucleotides: TGTGCCAGCAGCTTAGCCAGGGATAGCAATCAGCCCCAGCATTTT.

The chain recombines TRBV20-1 with TRBJ2-7, with 8 positions matching TRBD2. With 5 bases clipped from V and 6 bases from J, the junction kept 3 bases outside the gene matches. The CDR3 consists of 11 residues. Germline assignment: CDR1 DFQATT and CDR2 SNEGSKA (reference sequence). The CDR3 loop is CSAYSGGEQYF. DNA of the CDR3: TGCAGTGCTTACAGCGGGGGCGAGCAGTACTTC.

J is TRBJ2-1 and V is TRBV11-2; tentatively, D is TRBD2 (5 bases). Trimming took 2 bases from V and 4 from J, leaving 9 bases between them. Germline loops: CDR1 SGHAT, CDR2 FQNNGV. The CDR3 covers 14 residues. The CDR3 loop reads CASSLSGVYNEQFF. Here the CDR3 DNA reads TGTGCCAGCAGCTTATCCGGGGTATACAATGAGCAGTTCTTC. Combining the CDR3 with reference TRBV11-2 and TRBJ2-1 gives the whole variable domain EAGVAQSPRYKIIEKRQSVAFWCNPISGHATLYWYQQILGQGPKLLIQFQNNGVVDDSQLPKDRFSAERLKGVDSTLKIQPAKLEDSAVYLCASSLSGVYNEQFFGPGTRLTVL.

The V call is TRBV13, the J call TRBJ1-5; D remains ambiguous. The CDR3 has 14 amino acids. Germline V CDR1 and CDR2: PRHDT, FYEKMQ (reference sequence). V was clipped by 5 bases and J by 4 bases, with 12 bases between them. This chain's CDR3 is CASSNGRQNQPQHF. The CDR3 nucleotides are TGTGCCAGCAGCAATGGACGCCAAAATCAGCCCCAGCATTTT.

The chain joins TRBV20-1 to TRBJ2-4; possibly TRBD1 or TRBD2 for D (5 bases each). Trimming left V 3 bases short and J 0 bases short, with 12 bases between. CDR1 is DFQATT and CDR2 is SNEGSKA in the germline V gene (reference sequence). This CDR3 has 15 amino acids. The CDR3 region is CSASEGNLAKNIQYF. DNA of the CDR3: TGCAGTGCTAGTGAGGGGAACCTAGCCAAAAACATTCAGTACTTC.

This rearrangement joins TRBV15 to TRBJ1-2; 8 bases agree with TRBD1. With V trimmed by 9 bases and J by 5 bases, 26 bases remained unmatched. Germline values: CDR1 LNHNV, CDR2 YYDKDF (reference sequence). The length of the CDR3 is 19 residues. In DNA, the CDR3 is TGTGCCACGCAAAATGAGAACAGACAGGGGCCTCAGGGATGGTATGGCTACACCTTC. It codes for CATQNENRQGPQGWYGYTF.

This sequence joins TRBV19 and TRBJ1-1; 9 nucleotides match TRBD1. The CDR3 totals 15 residues. Germline V gene data show CDR1 as LNHDA and CDR2 as SQIVND (reference sequence). V lost 8 bases to trimming and J lost 1 base; unmatched junction nucleotides: 8. As DNA, the CDR3 is TGTGCCAGTTTTGACAGGGGGGAAACGAACACTGAAGCTTTCTTT. Translating it yields CASFDRGETNTEAFF.

The chain employs TRBV6-2 or TRBV6-3 and TRBJ2-5; D call uncertain. The CDR3 loop spans 12 amino acids. The ends were cut back, 5 bases at V and 8 bases at J, with 12 bases in the middle. Germline V gene lookup returns CDR1 MNHEY and CDR2 SVGEGT. The CDR3 DNA sequence: TGTGCCAGCAGTCCCATTTTAAGTACCCAGTACTTC. Protein: CASSPILSTQYF.

The rearrangement uses TRBV19 and TRBJ1-1; TRBD1 matches at 9 bases. This CDR3 region has 15 residues. Germline V CDR1 and CDR2: LNHDA, SQIVND (reference sequence). J gave up 1 base and V 8 bases, and 8 bases lay outside the gene matches. CDR3 region: CASLIPGQGNTEAFF. As DNA, the CDR3 is TGTGCCAGTTTAATACCGGGACAGGGGAACACTGAAGCTTTCTTT.

This chain links TRBV7-8 with TRBJ1-4, with TRBD1 as a possible D gene (5 bases). The CDR3 contains 14 residues. V was clipped by 6 bases and J by 7 bases, with 15 bases between them. CDR1 and CDR2 from the germline V gene are SGHVS and FQNEAQ. The CDR3: CASSRPRVGEKLFF. DNA of the CDR3: TGTGCCAGCAGTCGCCCCAGGGTCGGTGAAAAACTGTTTTTT.

The V call is TRBV27, the J call TRBJ1-1, with 7 bases fitting TRBD1. Unmatched junction bases numbered 6, after V lost 3 bases and J lost 8 bases. Germline-derived CDR1 and CDR2 are MNHEY and SMNVEV (reference sequence). The CDR3 is 13 residues long. The CDR3 here is CASSLGRQGEAFF. Written as DNA, the CDR3 is TGTGCCAGCAGTTTGGGACGACAGGGCGAAGCTTTCTTT.

This chain links TRBV28 with TRBJ1-2, with TRBD1 matching over 7 bases. The CDR3 length is 15 residues. The germline gives CDR1 MDHEN, CDR2 SYDVKM. With 4 bases clipped from V and 2 bases from J, the junction kept 7 bases outside the gene matches. The CDR3 loop reads CASSSRDSLNYGYTF. The CDR3 DNA sequence: TGTGCCAGCAGTTCCCGGGACAGCCTAAACTATGGCTACACCTTC.

V is TRBV15 and J is TRBJ1-6; 7 nucleotides match TRBD1. Unmatched junction bases numbered 3, after V lost 1 base and J lost 6 bases. CDR1 and CDR2 from the germline V gene are LNHNV and YYDKDF (reference sequence). The CDR3 spans 15 residues. The chain's CDR3 is CATSRVTGPNSPLHF. CDR3 nucleotide sequence: TGTGCCACCAGCAGAGTGACAGGGCCTAATTCACCCCTCCACTTT.